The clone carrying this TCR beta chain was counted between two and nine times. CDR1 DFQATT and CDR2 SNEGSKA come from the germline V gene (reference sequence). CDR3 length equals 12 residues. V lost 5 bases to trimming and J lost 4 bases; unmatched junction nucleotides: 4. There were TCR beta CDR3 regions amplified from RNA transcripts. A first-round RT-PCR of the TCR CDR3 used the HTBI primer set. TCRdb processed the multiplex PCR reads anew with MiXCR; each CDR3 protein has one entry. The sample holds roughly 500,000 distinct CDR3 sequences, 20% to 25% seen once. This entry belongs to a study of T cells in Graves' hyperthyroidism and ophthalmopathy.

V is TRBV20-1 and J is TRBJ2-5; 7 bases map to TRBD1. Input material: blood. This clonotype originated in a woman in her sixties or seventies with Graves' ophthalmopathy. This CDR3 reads CSARHRGETQYF. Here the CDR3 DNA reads TGCAGTGCTCGTCACAGGGGAGAGACCCAGTACTTC.